The 23 T cell receptor beta chains given below trace back to one sample, sequenced in a study of early T cells in non-severe SARS-CoV-2 infection. TCRdb used MiXCR to reprocess the 5' RACE reads, holding one entry per CDR3 protein. This sample has just under 65,000 distinct CDR3 sequences, with approximately 9.2% found just once. This specimen consisted of whole blood, obtained at baseline. Receptors originate from an adult who was a healthcare worker with PCR-confirmed SARS-CoV-2 infection or an uninfected control (not recorded which).

This clonotype was counted between two and nine times. This chain uses TRBV2 with TRBJ1-2; tentative D call: TRBD1 (6 bases). V was shortened by 0 bases and J by 0 bases, with 11 bases between the two germline ends. Germline V gives CDR1 SNHLY, CDR2 FYNNEI. This CDR3 is 16 amino acids long. CDR3 region: CASSEAIGGTNYGYTF. The CDR3 DNA sequence: TGTGCCAGCAGTGAAGCGATAGGGGGGACTAACTATGGCTACACCTTC.

DNA of the CDR3: TGTGCCAGCAGCCAAGGCGCGATCACTGGAAACACCATATATTTT. This translates into CASSQGAITGNTIYF. This sequence joins TRBV5-5 and TRBJ1-3; no definite D call. The V end lost 4 bases, the J end lost 2 bases, and 13 bases lay between the germline ends. This CDR3 is built from 15 residues. The germline gives CDR1 SGHKS, CDR2 YYEKEE (reference sequence).

Comments on this clonotype: This clone may be a read error of a much larger clone one base away. In nucleotides, the CDR3 is TGTGCCATCAGGCCTTTTATAGCGTACGAGCAGTACTTC. Protein product: CAIRPFIAYEQYF. The V and J genes are TRBV10-3 and TRBJ2-7; possible D gene TRBD2, 5 bases. In germline, CDR1 is ENHRY, CDR2 SYGVKD. The V gene lost 6 bases and the J gene lost 4 bases, with 13 bases spanning the gap. This CDR3 has 13 residues.

Only a few counts were recorded for this clonotype. The V call is TRBV7-2, the J call TRBJ2-7, with TRBD2 matching 8 bases. The CDR3 contains 15 residues. Unmatched junction bases numbered 12, after V lost 5 bases and J lost 6 bases. Germline V gene data show CDR1 as SGHTA and CDR2 as FQGNSA. This CDR3 is CASSLPGGGRVEQYF. CDR3 in DNA: TGTGCCAGCAGCCTCCCCGGGGGGGGGCGGGTCGAGCAGTACTTC.

The chain is built from TRBV29-1 and TRBJ2-1, with 8 bases that match TRBD2. The CDR3 is 11 residues long. The germline CDR1 and CDR2 sequences are SQVTM and ANQGSEA. With V trimmed by 7 bases and J by 8 bases, 4 bases remained unmatched. The CDR3 sequence is CSAGLGDEQFF. In DNA form, the CDR3 reads TGCAGCGCGGGACTAGGCGATGAGCAGTTCTTC.

There are many counts of this clonotype. This rearrangement joins TRBV7-9 to TRBJ2-7, with 9 bases that match TRBD1. Germline values: CDR1 SEHNR, CDR2 FQNEAQ (reference sequence). The CDR3 totals 11 residues. V dropped 11 bases and J dropped 10; count of bases not matched to a gene: 9. The CDR3 reads CACGQGPRQYF. The CDR3 coding sequence is TGTGCCTGTGGACAGGGGCCTCGACAGTACTTC.

In this sample, this clonotype turned up a few times. CDR3 region: CASSSRQGSSYEQYF. In DNA, the CDR3 is TGTGCCAGCAGCTCCCGACAGGGGAGCTCCTACGAGCAGTACTTC. The rearrangement links TRBV7-9 to TRBJ2-7; 8 nucleotides align to TRBD1. Germline-derived CDR1 and CDR2 are SEHNR and FQNEAQ (reference sequence). Unmatched junction bases numbered 5, after V lost 4 bases and J lost 0 bases. This CDR3 spans 15 amino acids.

This clonotype has just a few counts. The CDR3 loop is CASSLDRGDGYTF. The CDR3, as DNA: TGTGCCAGCAGTCTAGACAGGGGAGACGGCTACACCTTC. The V and J genes are TRBV7-9 and TRBJ1-2; 8 bases agree with TRBD1. This CDR3 has 13 residues. Per the germline V gene, CDR1 is SEHNR and CDR2 is FQNEAQ (reference sequence). The V segment lost 6 bases and the J segment 8 bases; nucleotides outside the gene matches: 8.

This clonotype was detected ten times or more. The rearrangement uses TRBV6-5 and TRBJ2-7; no clear D gene. The V end was cut by 6 bases, the J end by 4 bases, with 10 bases between. The CDR3 length is 12 residues. Germline lookup yields CDR1 MNHEY and CDR2 SVGAGI. The CDR3 DNA reads TGTGCCAGCAGCCCATTCGGTTACGAGCAGTACTTC. This translates into CASSPFGYEQYF.

In this sample, this clonotype turned up many times. This chain joins TRBV18 and TRBJ1-2; TRBD1 is a possible D gene (5 bases). CDR3 length: 15 residues. V was pared by 3 bases and J by 0 bases, with 11 bases between. Germline CDR1 KGHSH, CDR2 LQKENI. The CDR3 loop is CASSPGEGTNYGYTF. DNA of the CDR3: TGTGCCAGCTCACCCGGAGAGGGGACTAACTATGGCTACACCTTC.

Many counts were recorded for this clonotype. J is TRBJ2-3 and V is TRBV29-1, with D perhaps matching TRBD2 (6 bases). The CDR3 is 12 residues long. V lost 7 bases and J 14 bases, leaving 22 bases between the germline ends. Germline V gene data show CDR1 as SQVTM and CDR2 as ANQGSEA. The CDR3 loop reads CSATGGQTPGYF. The DNA of the CDR3 is TGCAGCGCAACAGGAGGGCAGACCCCCGGGTATTTT.

This clonotype was seen repeatedly, ten times or more. V gene TRBV12-3 or TRBV12-4 combines with J gene TRBJ2-3; unclear D gene. Trimming removed 5 bases at V and 0 bases at J, with 15 bases between. The CDR3 loop spans 16 amino acids. The CDR3 loop is CASSQKGGFSTDTQYF. As DNA, the CDR3 is TGTGCCAGCAGTCAGAAGGGTGGGTTTAGCACAGATACGCAGTATTTT.

This clonotype was seen many times. The chain combines TRBV28 with TRBJ2-1, with D perhaps being TRBD1 or TRBD2 (5 bases each). CDR3 length: 15 amino acids. The germline V and J ends were trimmed by 7 bases and 4 bases, with 17 bases remaining between them. The germline gives CDR1 MDHEN, CDR2 SYDVKM. In DNA form, the CDR3 reads TGTGCCAGCATCCCCCCGGGGCAGCTTTACAATGAGCAGTTCTTC. It encodes CASIPPGQLYNEQFF.

This clonotype showed up just a few times. This sequence joins TRBV20-1 and TRBJ2-1; TRBD2 agrees at 10 bases. Looked up from germline, CDR1 is DFQATT and CDR2 is SNEGSKA (reference sequence). J lost 12 bases, V lost 6 bases, and 14 bases had no gene match. The CDR3 covers 14 residues. As DNA, the CDR3 is TGCAGTGCCGGCGTGTTGGTAGCGGGAGGCTTGCAGTTCTTC. This translates into CSAGVLVAGGLQFF.

J is TRBJ2-5 and V is TRBV19, with 10 positions matching TRBD2. The CDR3 runs to 14 residues. CDR1 and CDR2 (germline): LNHDA, SQIVND (reference sequence). V was pared by 3 bases and J by 5 bases, with 3 bases of the junction left unmatched. CDR3 residues: CASSIWTSGETQYF. The CDR3 nucleotides are TGTGCCAGTAGTATCTGGACTAGCGGTGAGACCCAGTACTTC. The whole variable domain, remainder taken from reference TRBV19 and TRBJ2-5, is DGGITQSPKYLFRKEGQNVTLSCEQNLNHDAMYWYRQDPGQGLRLIYYSQIVNDFQKGDIAEGYSVSREKKESFPLTVTSAQKNPTAFYLCASSIWTSGETQYFGPGTRLLVL.

This chain uses TRBV7-3 with TRBJ2-3, with 8 bases fitting TRBD2. CDR1 and CDR2 from the germline V gene are SGHTA and FQGTGA. The J segment lost 2 bases and the V segment lost 2 bases, leaving 3 bases of the junction unmatched. This CDR3 contains 15 residues. The CDR3 region is CASSLSAGVTDTQYF. The CDR3 region has the DNA TGTGCCAGCAGCTTATCAGCGGGAGTCACAGATACGCAGTATTTT. The complete variable domain, with remaining parts taken from reference TRBV7-3 and TRBJ2-3, reads GAGVSQTPSNKVTEKGKYVELRCDPISGHTALYWYRQSLGQGPEFLIYFQGTGAADDSGLPNDRFFAVRPEGSVSTLKIQRTERGDSAVYLCASSLSAGVTDTQYFGPGTRLTVL.

This clonotype occurred a few times. This rearrangement joins TRBV19 to TRBJ1-4; D may be TRBD1 (6 bases). V was trimmed by 6 bases and J by 8 bases, leaving 19 bases between them. CDR3 size: 15 residues. Germline CDR1 is LNHDA and CDR2 is SQIVND (reference sequence). As DNA, the CDR3 is TGTGCCAGTAGCGTATGGGGGCAGAAGGACGAAAAACTGTTTTTT. The encoded protein is CASSVWGQKDEKLFF.

The genes are TRBV5-5 and TRBJ2-7; D not resolved. Trimming pared 1 base from V and 6 bases from J, leaving 8 bases between. The CDR3 length is 12 residues. Germline V gene sequence: CDR1 SGHKS, CDR2 YYEKEE (reference sequence). The CDR3 reads CASSLPPAEQYF. The CDR3 DNA reads TGTGCCAGCAGCTTGCCCCCAGCCGAGCAGTACTTC.

This clonotype was counted ten times or more. The rearrangement links TRBV25-1 to TRBJ2-1; D uncertain. The V gene lost 0 bases and the J gene lost 7 bases, with 7 bases spanning the gap. The germline gives CDR1 MGHDK, CDR2 SYGVNS. The CDR3 covers 13 residues. CDR3 nucleotides: TGTGCCAGCAGTGAATATTTCGGGAATGAGCAGTTCTTC. Translation: CASSEYFGNEQFF.

This clonotype was seen at least ten times. This chain links TRBV29-1 with TRBJ2-5; D may be TRBD1 or TRBD2 (5 bases each). In germline, CDR1 is SQVTM, CDR2 ANQGSEA. CDR3 size: 12 residues. V was clipped by 4 bases and J by 3 bases, with 9 bases between them. This CDR3 reads CSVVGAEETQYF. In DNA form, the CDR3 reads TGCAGCGTTGTCGGGGCAGAAGAGACCCAGTACTTC.

Only a few counts were recorded for this clonotype. The chain is built from TRBV2 and TRBJ2-3, with D maybe TRBD1 (5 bases). The CDR3 totals 14 residues. V was pared by 3 bases and J by 1 base, with 8 bases between. In germline, CDR1 is SNHLY, CDR2 FYNNEI. The CDR3 nucleotides read TGTGCCAGCAGTGAGACGACAGGCACAGATACGCAGTATTTT. It translates to CASSETTGTDTQYF.

This clonotype was observed at least ten times. The chain links TRBV2 to TRBJ2-4, with TRBD2 identical over 9 bases. Germline assignment: CDR1 SNHLY and CDR2 FYNNEI. This CDR3 spans 19 amino acids. The V segment lost 0 bases and the J segment 0 bases; nucleotides outside the gene matches: 9. The CDR3 here is CASSEASGSEMLAKNIQYF. The CDR3 region has the DNA TGTGCCAGCAGTGAAGCTAGCGGGAGCGAGATGTTAGCCAAAAACATTCAGTACTTC.

This clonotype was seen only a few times. The gene calls are TRBV24-1 and TRBJ2-3, with 7 bases identical to TRBD2. V dropped 3 bases and J dropped 0; count of bases not matched to a gene: 2. Germline V lookup: CDR1 KGHDR, CDR2 SFDVKD. CDR3 size: 15 residues. CDR3: CATSDPSGSTDTQYF. In DNA, the CDR3 is TGTGCCACCAGTGATCCTAGCGGAAGCACAGATACGCAGTATTTT.